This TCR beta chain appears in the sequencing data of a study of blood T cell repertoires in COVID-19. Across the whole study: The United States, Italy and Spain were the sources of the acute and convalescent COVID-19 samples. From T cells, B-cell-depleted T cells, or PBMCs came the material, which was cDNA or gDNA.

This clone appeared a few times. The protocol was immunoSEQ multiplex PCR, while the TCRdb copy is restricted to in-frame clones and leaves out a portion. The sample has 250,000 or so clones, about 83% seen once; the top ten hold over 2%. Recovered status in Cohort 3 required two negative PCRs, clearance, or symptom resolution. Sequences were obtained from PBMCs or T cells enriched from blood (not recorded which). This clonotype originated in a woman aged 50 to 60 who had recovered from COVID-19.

CDR3 region: CASSLAGDWDGYTF. The CDR3 DNA reads TGTGCCAGCAGTTTAGCCGGGGATTGGGATGGCTACACCTTC. The chain joins TRBV28 to TRBJ1-2, with no clear D. V shed 2 bases and J shed 6 bases, with 13 bases lying between them. Germline-derived CDR1 and CDR2 are MDHEN and SYDVKM. The CDR3 runs 14 residues.